The 9 T cell receptor beta chains below come from one sample, sequenced in a study of T-cell reconstitution after alpha-beta-depleted transplantation in children. Unique molecular identifiers were used to barcode this TCRbeta library. TCRdb itself ran the PCR reads through MiXCR, one entry per CDR3 protein. Of 500,000 to 750,000 distinct CDR3 sequences in the sample, roughly 27% were seen once. The sample was PBMCs, taken before TCRalphabeta/CD19-depleted stem cell transplant. These receptors all come from a boy in the first two years of life with Wiskott-Aldrich syndrome, due to receive a stem cell transplant.

The V gene is TRBV5-1, the J gene TRBJ2-5; possibly TRBD1 for D (7 bases). CDR1 and CDR2 from the germline V gene are SGHRS and YFSETQ. V lost 2 bases and J lost 6, with 20 bases in between. The CDR3 contains 16 residues. The CDR3 loop reads CASSFTAGQYFKTQYF. DNA of the CDR3: TGCGCCAGCAGCTTCACGGCGGGACAGTACTTTAAGACCCAGTACTTC.

This chain joins TRBV4-2 and TRBJ2-5, with 7 positions matching TRBD2. The CDR3 has 15 residues. Trimming cost V 0 bases and J 7 bases; bases outside gene matches: 8. Germline CDR1 is LGHNA and CDR2 is YNFKEQ. The CDR3 DNA sequence: TGTGCCAGCAGCCAAGATGGGAGGGGTCGGGGGACCCAGTACTTC. Protein sequence: CASSQDGRGRGTQYF.

V usage is TRBV24-1 and J usage is TRBJ1-2; a possible D gene is TRBD1 (5 bases). This CDR3 has 15 amino acids. Between the trimmed V and J ends, which lost 8 bases and 4 bases, there was a span of 19 bases. The germline CDR1 and CDR2 sequences are KGHDR and SFDVKD. The CDR3 DNA follows: TGTGCCACCACCCCAAGTATGGGGACTGGCTATGGCTACACCTTC. Protein sequence: CATTPSMGTGYGYTF.

This clonotype has only a few counts. V usage is TRBV5-1 and J usage is TRBJ2-1, with TRBD2 matching over 8 bases. Unmatched junction bases numbered 14, after V lost 0 bases and J lost 9 bases. Germline V lookup: CDR1 SGHRS, CDR2 YFSETQ. This CDR3 is 17 amino acids long. The CDR3 region has the DNA TGCGCCAGCAGCTTGGGATCGAGTCTAGCGGGTCAAGGTGAGCAGTTCTTC. Protein sequence: CASSLGSSLAGQGEQFF.

Regarding this clonotype: The conserved phenylalanine or tryptophan normally closing the CDR3 is absent here, so this likely arose from a read error. The chain employs TRBV4-1 and TRBJ1-4, with D hard to call. Per germline, CDR1 MGHRA and CDR2 YSYEKL. The CDR3 loop spans 15 amino acids. With 2 bases removed from V and 5 bases from J, the gap between germline ends came to 12 bases. Here the CDR3 reads CASSQQGRRNEKLFI. The CDR3 bases are TGCGCCAGCAGCCAACAAGGGCGCAGAAATGAAAAACTGTTTATT.

The gene calls are TRBV5-1 and TRBJ2-7; TRBD2 agrees at 8 bases. V trimming: 6 bases; J trimming: 2 bases; junction bases outside the gene matches: 7. The CDR3 runs 14 residues. Looked up from germline, CDR1 is SGHRS and CDR2 is YFSETQ. In nucleotides, the CDR3 is TGCGCCAGCAAGGGACTAGTGGGAACCTACGAGCAGTACTTC. Its protein is CASKGLVGTYEQYF.

The genes are TRBV6-5 and TRBJ2-7, with TRBD2 matching 13 bases. The ends lost 2 bases at V and 7 bases at J; junction bases unmatched: 8. The CDR3 is 16 residues long. Germline V CDR1 and CDR2: MNHEY, SVGAGI. The CDR3 protein is CASSYRGLAGSTEQYF. CDR3 coding DNA: TGTGCCAGCAGTTACAGGGGACTAGCGGGAAGTACGGAGCAGTACTTC.

This rearrangement joins TRBV7-9 to TRBJ2-2; the match to TRBD2 covers 10 bases. This CDR3 has 15 residues. The V gene end was trimmed by 2 bases and the J gene end by 6 bases; junction bases not matched to a gene: 3. Per the germline V gene, CDR1 is SEHNR and CDR2 is FQNEAQ (reference sequence). As DNA, the CDR3 is TGTGCCAGCAGCTTACTAGCGGGAGCCGCCGGGGAGCTGTTTTTT. Amino acid sequence: CASSLLAGAAGELFF.

This chain uses TRBV20-1 with TRBJ2-7; maybe TRBD1 (5 bases). Looked up from germline, CDR1 is DFQATT and CDR2 is SNEGSKA (reference sequence). CDR3 length equals 14 residues. V was shortened by 3 bases and J by 0 bases, with 12 bases between the two germline ends. As DNA, the CDR3 is TGCAGTGCTAGGGGGCGGCTAAGCTCCTACGAGCAGTACTTC. Residues: CSARGRLSSYEQYF.